The rows below give T cell receptor beta chains drawn from one sample of a study of T cell responses to AZD1222 COVID-19 vaccine. Here immunoSEQ multiplex PCR was the method, and the copy in TCRdb shows in-frame clones only, minus some. The repertoire consists of 100,000 to 140,000 clones, with about nine tenths occurring once and the leading ten covering 3.5% to 4.5%. The material sequenced was peripheral blood, taken on day 0 of AZD1222 vaccination. The receptors shown here come from an adult in good health. Each CDR3 is given with its conserved first and last residue. Each record gives: D gene, V gene, J gene, clone size, CDR3 DNA, CDR3 protein. The D gene is left open where the match is weak. Expanded clones are given a class, and other clones once, few, many or no size at all.

>-|TRBV7-2|TRBJ2-7|-
TGTGCCAGCAGCTTCGACGACCCGAACGAGCAGTACTTC
CASSFDDPNEQYF
>TRBD1|TRBV3-1/TRBV3-2|TRBJ1-2|-
TGTGCCAGCAATAAGGGACAGGATGCGGATGGCTACACCTTC
CASNKGQDADGYTF
>-|TRBV6-5|TRBJ2-7|-
TGTGCCAGCAGTTACTCGCAAGTCGTACTTGGAGGGGAGCAGTACTTC
CASSYSQVVLGGEQYF
>-|TRBV7-9|TRBJ1-1|few
TGTGCCAGCAGCTTAGCGCGGACGCGAGGAGCTTTCTTT
CASSLARTRGAFF
>-|TRBV9|TRBJ2-3|-
TGTGCCAGCAGCGTAGTACTGGGTGAAGATACGCAGTATTTT
CASSVVLGEDTQYF
>-|TRBV5-6|TRBJ1-1|-
TGTGCCAGCAGCTTGAGGTTAGTGTTGAGGGACACTGAAGCTTTCTTT
CASSLRLVLRDTEAFF
>TRBD1|TRBV19|TRBJ2-7|once
TGTGCCAGTAGTAAACTGGGACAGGGGAACTACGAGCAGTACTTC
CASSKLGQGNYEQYF
>-|TRBV5-8|TRBJ1-2|-
TGTGCCAGCAGCTTCATTTGGGGCTACACCTTC
CASSFIWGYTF
>-|TRBV18|TRBJ1-1|-
TGTGCCAGCTCACCAGGAAGCGCTGAAGCTTTCTTT
CASSPGSAEAFF
>TRBD1|TRBV28|TRBJ1-2|-
TGTGCCAGCACCCCGCCCCGGACAGGGGGAAACGACTATGGCTACACCTTC
CASTPPRTGGNDYGYTF
>-|TRBV20-1|TRBJ2-7|-
TGCAGTGCTCTCCGGGGCCACGAGCAGTACTTC
CSALRGHEQYF
>-|TRBV10-3|TRBJ1-1|-
TGTGCCATCAGCAGACTCCCATCGAACACTGAAGCTTTCTTT
CAISRLPSNTEAFF
>-|TRBV4-2|TRBJ2-2|-
TGTGCCAGCAGCCCAGCACCCCACGCGAACACCGGGGAGCTGTTTTTT
CASSPAPHANTGELFF
>-|TRBV30|TRBJ2-3|-
TGTGCCTGGAGCGCACAGGCAGATACGCAGTATTTT
CAWSAQADTQYF
>-|TRBV7-2|TRBJ1-5|-
TGTGCCAGCAGTCCACGGGGGAATCAGCCCCAGCATTTT
CASSPRGNQPQHF
>-|TRBV7-9|TRBJ2-6|-
TGTGCCAGCAGCTTAGGAGCTCACTCTGGGGCCAACGTCCTGACTTTC
CASSLGAHSGANVLTF
>TRBD2|TRBV9|TRBJ2-1|-
TGTGCCAGCAGCGTAGAGCCAGCGGGGGCTGGAGATGAGCAGTTCTTC
CASSVEPAGAGDEQFF
>TRBD1|TRBV7-9|TRBJ2-1|-
TGTGCCAGCAGCCCCGACAGGGGCTCCTACAATGAGCAGTTCTTC
CASSPDRGSYNEQFF
>-|TRBV3-1/TRBV3-2|TRBJ1-2|-
TGTGCCAGCTCTACAGGGCTACGTGGCTACACCTTC
CASSTGLRGYTF
>-|TRBV5-1|TRBJ2-5|-
TGCGCCAGCAGCCCTACGACAGAGGGCGGAGAGACCCAGTACTTC
CASSPTTEGGETQYF
>-|TRBV30|TRBJ2-7|-
TGTGCCTGGAGTGTACCGCGCAGCTACGAGCAGTACTTC
CAWSVPRSYEQYF
>-|TRBV2|TRBJ1-1|once
TGTGCCAGCAGACACGGACAGCCTGAAGCTTTCTTT
CASRHGQPEAFF
>-|TRBV12-2|TRBJ2-3|-
TGTGCAAGTCGCTTAGCGGGGAACAGGGCGAGATCCACAGATACGCAGTATTTT
CASRLAGNRARSTDTQYF
>-|TRBV7-2|TRBJ1-2|-
TGTGCCAGCAGCTTATTGAGCTACACCTTC
CASSLLSYTF
>TRBD2|TRBV7-3|TRBJ2-1|-
TGTGCCAGCAGCGCGACTAGCGGGAAGTACAATGAGCAGTTCTTC
CASSATSGKYNEQFF
>TRBD2|TRBV7-2|TRBJ2-7|-
TGTGCCAGTGCGAAGGCTAGCGGGGGGCTTAGCTCCTACGAGCAGTACTTC
CASAKASGGLSSYEQYF